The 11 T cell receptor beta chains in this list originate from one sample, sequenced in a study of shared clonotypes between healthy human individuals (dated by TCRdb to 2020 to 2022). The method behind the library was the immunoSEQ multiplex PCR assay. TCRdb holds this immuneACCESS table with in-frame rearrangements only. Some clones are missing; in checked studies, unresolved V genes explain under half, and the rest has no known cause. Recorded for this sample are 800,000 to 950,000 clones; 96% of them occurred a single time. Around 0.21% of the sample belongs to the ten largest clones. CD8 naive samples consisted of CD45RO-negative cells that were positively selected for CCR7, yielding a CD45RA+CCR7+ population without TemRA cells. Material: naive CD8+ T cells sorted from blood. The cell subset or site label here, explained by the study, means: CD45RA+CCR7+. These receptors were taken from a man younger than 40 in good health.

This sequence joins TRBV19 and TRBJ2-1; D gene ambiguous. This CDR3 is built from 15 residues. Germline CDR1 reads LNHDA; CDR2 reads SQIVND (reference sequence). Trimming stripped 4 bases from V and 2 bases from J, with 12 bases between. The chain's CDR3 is CASSTLYSAYNEQFF. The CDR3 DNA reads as TGTGCCAGTAGTACTCTTTATAGTGCCTACAATGAGCAGTTCTTC.

This CDR3 reads CASSLGGQGNTEAFF. The DNA for the CDR3 is TGTGCCAGCAGCTTAGGGGGACAGGGGAACACTGAAGCTTTCTTT. The V and J genes are TRBV13 and TRBJ1-1, with 9 bases that match TRBD1. Looked up from germline, CDR1 is PRHDT and CDR2 is FYEKMQ (reference sequence). This CDR3 is built from 15 residues. V shed 0 bases, J shed 1 base, and the junction held 0 bases outside the gene matches.

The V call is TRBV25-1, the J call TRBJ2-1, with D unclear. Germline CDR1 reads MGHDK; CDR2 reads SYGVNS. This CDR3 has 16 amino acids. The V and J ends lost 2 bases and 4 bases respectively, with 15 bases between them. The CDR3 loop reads CASSETVSVNYNEQFF. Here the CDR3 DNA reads TGTGCCAGCAGTGAAACTGTTAGTGTCAATTACAATGAGCAGTTCTTC.

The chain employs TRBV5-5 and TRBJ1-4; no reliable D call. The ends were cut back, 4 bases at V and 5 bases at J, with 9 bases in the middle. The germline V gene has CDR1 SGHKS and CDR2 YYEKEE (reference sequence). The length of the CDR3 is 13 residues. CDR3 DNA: TGTGCCAGCAGCGGAGACATAAATGAAAAACTGTTTTTT. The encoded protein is CASSGDINEKLFF.

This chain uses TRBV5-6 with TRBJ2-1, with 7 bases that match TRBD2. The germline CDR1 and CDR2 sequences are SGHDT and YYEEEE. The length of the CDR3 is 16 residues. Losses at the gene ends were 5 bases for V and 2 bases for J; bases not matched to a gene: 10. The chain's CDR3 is CASRSLQGGAYNEQFF. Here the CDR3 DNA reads TGTGCCAGCAGGTCTCTGCAGGGAGGGGCCTACAATGAGCAGTTCTTC. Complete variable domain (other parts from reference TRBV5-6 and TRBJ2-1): DAGVTQSPTHLIKTRGQQVTLRCSPKSGHDTVSWYQQALGQGPQFIFQYYEEEERQRGNFPDRFSGHQFPNYSSELNVNALLLGDSALYLCASRSLQGGAYNEQFFGPGTRLTVL.

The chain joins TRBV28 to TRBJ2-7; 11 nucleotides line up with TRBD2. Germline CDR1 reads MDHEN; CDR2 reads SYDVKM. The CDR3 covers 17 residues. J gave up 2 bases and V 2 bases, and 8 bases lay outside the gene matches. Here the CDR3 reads CASSLPLRLAGTYEQYF. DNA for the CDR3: TGTGCCAGCAGTTTACCCCTTCGACTAGCGGGAACCTACGAGCAGTACTTC.

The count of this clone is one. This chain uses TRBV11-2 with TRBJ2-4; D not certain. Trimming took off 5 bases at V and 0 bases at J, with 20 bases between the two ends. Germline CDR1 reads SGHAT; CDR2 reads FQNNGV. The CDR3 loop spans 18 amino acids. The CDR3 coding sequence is TGTGCCAGCAGCGGGGATGGCCTTCTCCTTCTAGCCAAAAACATTCAGTACTTC. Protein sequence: CASSGDGLLLLAKNIQYF.

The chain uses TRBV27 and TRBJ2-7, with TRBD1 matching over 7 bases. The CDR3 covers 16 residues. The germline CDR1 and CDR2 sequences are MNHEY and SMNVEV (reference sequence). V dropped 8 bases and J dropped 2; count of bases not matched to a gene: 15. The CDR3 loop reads CASASSPGTAPYEQYF. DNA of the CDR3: TGTGCCAGCGCCTCCTCTCCAGGGACAGCCCCCTACGAGCAGTACTTC.

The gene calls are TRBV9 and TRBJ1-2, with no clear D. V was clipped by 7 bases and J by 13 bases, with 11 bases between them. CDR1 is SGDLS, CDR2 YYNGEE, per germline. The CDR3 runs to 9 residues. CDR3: CASGIPPTF. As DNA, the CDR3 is TGTGCCAGCGGGATTCCGCCCACCTTC.

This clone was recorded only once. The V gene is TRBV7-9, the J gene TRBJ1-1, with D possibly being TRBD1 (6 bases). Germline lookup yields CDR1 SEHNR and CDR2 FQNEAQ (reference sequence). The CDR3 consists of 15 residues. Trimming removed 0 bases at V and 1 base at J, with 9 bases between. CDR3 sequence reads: CASSLARGSNTEAFF. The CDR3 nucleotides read TGTGCCAGCAGCTTAGCGAGGGGGTCGAACACTGAAGCTTTCTTT.

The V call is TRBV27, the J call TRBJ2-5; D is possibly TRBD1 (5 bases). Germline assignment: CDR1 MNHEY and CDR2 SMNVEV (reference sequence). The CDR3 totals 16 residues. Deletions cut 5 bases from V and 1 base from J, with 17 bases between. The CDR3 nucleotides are TGTGCCAGCAGTCAGTTTTGGGGCGGACGCCAAGAGACCCAGTACTTC. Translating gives CASSQFWGGRQETQYF.